The table lists the clone carrying this T cell receptor (beta chain) with a count of one. The length of the CDR3 is 13 residues. Germline-derived CDR1 and CDR2 are MNHEY and SMNVEV (reference sequence). Trimming removed 1 base from V and 2 bases from J, with 5 bases in between. Original data processing: Estimated nucleated cell counts came from reference gene primer amplification. The method was immunoSEQ multiplex PCR; TCRdb's version includes in-frame clones alone and lacks a portion of them. The V and J calls and clone size come from that table; D and trimming were worked out from the DNA. Of roughly 86,000 clones in the sample, more than 85% were seen once. The data were obtained in a study of blood T cell repertoires in COVID-19. Study-wide background: In each case, the material was cDNA or gDNA derived from T cells, B-cell-depleted T cells, or PBMCs.

This sequence was found in a middle-aged man with acute or convalescent COVID-19. The sample comprised peripheral blood. The V gene is TRBV27, the J gene TRBJ1-1; D is uncertain. The CDR3 region has the DNA TGTGCCAGCAGTTTATGGCCTAACACTGAAGCTTTCTTT. Translation: CASSLWPNTEAFF.